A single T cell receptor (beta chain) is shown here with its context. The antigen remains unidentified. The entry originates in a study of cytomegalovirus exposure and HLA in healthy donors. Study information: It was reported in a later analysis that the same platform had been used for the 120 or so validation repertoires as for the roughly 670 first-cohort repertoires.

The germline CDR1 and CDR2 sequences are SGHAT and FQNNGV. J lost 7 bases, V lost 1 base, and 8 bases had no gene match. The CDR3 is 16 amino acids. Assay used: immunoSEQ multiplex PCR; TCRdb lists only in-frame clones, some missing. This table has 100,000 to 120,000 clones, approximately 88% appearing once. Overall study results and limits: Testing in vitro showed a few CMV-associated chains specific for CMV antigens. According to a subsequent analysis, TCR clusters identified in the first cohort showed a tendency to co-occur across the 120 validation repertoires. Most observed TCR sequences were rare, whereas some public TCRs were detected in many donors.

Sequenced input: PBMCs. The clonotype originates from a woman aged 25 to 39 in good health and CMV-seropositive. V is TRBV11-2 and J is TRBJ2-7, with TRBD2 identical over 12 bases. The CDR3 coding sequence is TGTGCCAGCAGCTTAGTATCTAGCGGGAGGGCGGGGGAGCAGTACTTC. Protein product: CASSLVSSGRAGEQYF.